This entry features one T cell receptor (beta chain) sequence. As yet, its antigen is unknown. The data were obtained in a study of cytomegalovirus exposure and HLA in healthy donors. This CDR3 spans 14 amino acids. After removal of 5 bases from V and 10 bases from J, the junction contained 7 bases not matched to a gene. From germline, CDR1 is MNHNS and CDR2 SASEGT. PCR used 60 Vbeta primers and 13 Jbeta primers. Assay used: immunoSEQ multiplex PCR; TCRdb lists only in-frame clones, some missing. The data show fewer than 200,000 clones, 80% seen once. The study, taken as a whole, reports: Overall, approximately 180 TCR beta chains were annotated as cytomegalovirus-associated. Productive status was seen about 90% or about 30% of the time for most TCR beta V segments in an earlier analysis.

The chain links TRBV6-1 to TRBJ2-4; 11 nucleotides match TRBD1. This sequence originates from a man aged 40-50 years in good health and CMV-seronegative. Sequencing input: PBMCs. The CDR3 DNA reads TGTGCCAGCAGTTTCGTCGGGACAGGGGGGATTCAGTACTTC. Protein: CASSFVGTGGIQYF.